The 28 T cell receptor beta chains below were found in one sample sequenced in a study of tumor and adjacent non-tumor tissue in lung cancer. No cell sorting was done before RNA was extracted from the tissue. TCRbeta libraries were built with three rounds of nested PCR, modified from ARM-PCR. TCRdb called the multiplex PCR reads again in MiXCR, with one record for every CDR3 protein. The table includes 65,000 to 95,000 distinct CDR3 sequences, nearly 70% detected once. The sequenced sample was lung tumor tissue. The receptor set was obtained from a woman in her sixties or seventies with non-small cell lung cancer.

Remarks on this clonotype: A read error may be the cause here, since a much bigger clone is one base away. The chain carries TRBV4-1 and TRBJ2-7; a weak D match, TRBD2 (5 bases). Trimming stripped 3 bases from V and 1 base from J, with 19 bases between. The germline V gene has CDR1 MGHRA and CDR2 YSYEKL. This CDR3 spans 17 amino acids. In DNA, the CDR3 is TGCGCCAGCAGCCAGGGCCTTCCAGCGGCAGAATCCTACGAGCAGTACTTC. This codes for CASSQGLPAAESYEQYF.

Remarks on this clonotype: Being one base from a much bigger clone, this may be a read error. This chain uses TRBV20-1 with TRBJ2-3; TRBD2 matches 7 bases. The ends lost 6 bases at V and 3 bases at J; junction bases unmatched: 21. Per germline, CDR1 DFQATT and CDR2 SNEGSKA (reference sequence). The CDR3 totals 18 residues. The CDR3: CSASVVDLLGGGTDTQYF. The CDR3 nucleotides are TGCAGTGCCAGTGTGGTCGACCTTTTGGGGGGAGGGACAGATACGCAGTATTTT.

The genes are TRBV29-1 and TRBJ1-3; D call uncertain. V was shortened by 5 bases and J by 0 bases, with 5 bases between the two germline ends. The CDR3 loop spans 12 amino acids. Germline CDR1 SQVTM, CDR2 ANQGSEA. As DNA, the CDR3 is TGCAGCGTTAGAGACTCTGGAAACACCATATATTTT. Translating gives CSVRDSGNTIYF. The variable domain in full, completed from reference TRBV29-1 and TRBJ1-3, reads SAVISQKPSRDICQRGTSLTIQCQVDSQVTMMFWYRQQPGQSLTLIATANQGSEATYESGFVIDKFPISRPNLTFSTLTVSNMSPEDSSIYLCSVRDSGNTIYFGEGSWLTVV.

The sample holds one count of this clonotype. The CDR3 carries no conserved terminal phenylalanine or tryptophan, so it likely arises from a read error. This chain joins TRBV28 and TRBJ2-1, with D uncertain. This CDR3 has 11 amino acids. Germline V gene lookup returns CDR1 MDHEN and CDR2 SYDVKM. This CDR3 reads CTSSLNDEQFI. In DNA, the CDR3 is TGTACCAGCAGTTTGAATGATGAGCAGTTCATC.

Notes on this clonotype: The junction differs from germline at one of its ends, possibly a read error. V usage is TRBV4-2 and J usage is TRBJ2-5, with 9 positions matching TRBD2. CDR1 is LGHNA and CDR2 is YNFKEQ in the germline V gene. This CDR3 spans 16 amino acids. The CDR3 sequence is CASSHGAAGGQETQYF. As DNA, the CDR3 is TGTGCAAGCAGCCATGGGGCAGCGGGAGGCCAAGAGACCCAGTACTTC.

Remarks on this clonotype: An end of the junction does not agree with germline; a read error may underlie this. This chain joins TRBV6-4 and TRBJ2-1; D possibly corresponds to TRBD1 (7 bases). The CDR3 covers 19 residues. Germline CDR1 reads MRHNA; CDR2 reads SNTAGT. CDR3 coding DNA: TGTGCCAGCGGTGAAAGGACTACCACAGGGGCGATCCCCTACAATGAGCAGTTCTTC. This translates into CASGERTTTGAIPYNEQFF.

This clonotype was seen only once. At one end the junction does not follow the germline gene, possibly because of a read error. This chain joins TRBV10-3 and TRBJ1-1, with D possibly being TRBD1 (6 bases). Germline loops: CDR1 ENHRY, CDR2 SYGVKD. The CDR3 covers 17 residues. The CDR3 loop is CAISEYLSPGGDTEVFF. CDR3 nucleotide sequence: TGTGCCATCAGTGAGTACCTCTCACCCGGGGGGGACACTGAAGTTTTCTTT.

The V and J genes are TRBV29-1 and TRBJ1-1; D not certain. Germline V gives CDR1 SQVTM, CDR2 ANQGSEA. The CDR3 loop spans 15 amino acids. The germline V and J ends were trimmed by 8 bases and 1 base, with 20 bases remaining between them. CDR3 coding DNA: TGCAGCATTGCTTCCCCGAGCAAACCGAACACTGAAGCTTTCTTT. It encodes CSIASPSKPNTEAFF.

This clonotype was seen repeatedly, ten times or more. V and J are TRBV29-1 and TRBJ1-1; D unresolved. The CDR3 consists of 13 residues. Per the germline V gene, CDR1 is SQVTM and CDR2 is ANQGSEA. The germline V and J ends were trimmed by 3 bases and 1 base, with 9 bases remaining between them. As DNA, the CDR3 is TGCAGCGTTGAGAAGCCAGAGAACACTGAAGCTTTCTTT. It encodes CSVEKPENTEAFF.

The table lists this clonotype with a count of one. The junction shows a germline mismatch at one end, possibly a read error. The CDR3, as DNA: TGCAGTGTTGAATACACCTACTACAATGAGAGGTTCTTC. Protein product: CSVEYTYYNERFF. The chain has TRBV29-1 and TRBJ2-1; D unresolved. Per germline, CDR1 SQVTM and CDR2 ANQGSEA. The CDR3 length is 13 residues.

As to this clonotype: This clone may be a read error of a much larger clone one base away. The chain links TRBV6-1 to TRBJ1-6; D uncertain. V was clipped by 8 bases and J by 11 bases, with 22 bases between them. The length of the CDR3 is 15 residues. Germline lookup yields CDR1 MNHNS and CDR2 SASEGT. DNA of the CDR3: TGTGCCAGCCTATTTGAGTTTCTGCTCGGTCCACCCCTCCACTTT. This codes for CASLFEFLLGPPLHF.

Concerning this clonotype itself: A read error is possible here, since a much larger clone lies one base away. The chain joins TRBV5-1 to TRBJ2-1; TRBD2 is a possible D gene (6 bases). The CDR3 covers 16 residues. The V end lost 0 bases, the J end lost 3 bases, and 13 bases lay between the germline ends. CDR1 is SGHRS, CDR2 YFSETQ, per germline. The CDR3 is CASSLDWQTSYNEQFF. For the CDR3, the DNA is TGCGCCAGCAGCTTGGACTGGCAGACTAGCTACAATGAGCAGTTCTTC. The full variable domain, completed using reference TRBV5-1 and TRBJ2-1, is KAGVTQTPRYLIKTRGQQVTLSCSPISGHRSVSWYQQTPGQGLQFLFEYFSETQRNKGNFPGRFSGRQFSNSRSEMNVSTLELGDSALYLCASSLDWQTSYNEQFFGPGTRLTVL.

There are many counts of this clonotype. V usage is TRBV12-3 or TRBV12-4 and J usage is TRBJ1-5; perhaps TRBD1 as D (6 bases). The CDR3 has 14 amino acids. Trimming removed 10 bases at V and 4 bases at J, with 17 bases between. CDR3 amino acids: CATKPTGENQPQHF. The DNA of the CDR3 is TGTGCCACCAAACCGACAGGAGAAAATCAGCCCCAGCATTTT.

The table lists this clonotype with many counts. The chain combines TRBV12-3 or TRBV12-4 with TRBJ2-7, with 11 bases fitting TRBD1. The V and J ends lost 3 bases and 7 bases, in that order; junction bases with no gene match: 5. This CDR3 is 14 amino acids long. The CDR3 DNA reads as TGTGCCAGCAGTTTCGTGGGACAGGGGGATGAGCAGTACTTC. This sequence encodes CASSFVGQGDEQYF.

As regards this clonotype: A much larger clone differs from this one at a single base, so this may be a read error. The V gene is TRBV5-5, the J gene TRBJ1-1, with D unclear. Looked up from germline, CDR1 is SGHKS and CDR2 is YYEKEE (reference sequence). CDR3 length equals 13 residues. In DNA, the CDR3 is TGTGCCAACAGCTTCGACTGGAGCACTGAAGCTTTCTTT. It specifies CANSFDWSTEAFF.

A note on this clonotype: Germline and junction disagree at one end, which may indicate a read error. The rearrangement joins TRBV4-1 to TRBJ1-6, with a possible D match to TRBD1 (5 bases). The CDR3 spans 14 residues. Germline values: CDR1 MGHRA, CDR2 YSYEKL. DNA for the CDR3: TGCGCCAGCAGCACACGGGACGAGAGTCCACCCCTACACTTT. As protein: CASSTRDESPPLHF.

Regarding this clonotype: One end of the junction varies from germline; a read error may be responsible. V is TRBV10-2 and J is TRBJ2-7; D may be TRBD1 (6 bases). Looked up from germline, CDR1 is WSHSY and CDR2 is SAAADI. The CDR3 loop spans 13 amino acids. CDR3 in DNA: TGCACCAGCTCTGACAGGAGGACCTACGAGCAGTACTTC. Its translation is CTSSDRRTYEQYF.

On this clonotype itself: This may arise from a read error, as a much more abundant clone is one base away. V usage is TRBV5-6 and J usage is TRBJ2-3, with a weak D call TRBD2 (5 bases). The CDR3 runs 15 residues. The germline V and J ends were trimmed by 4 bases and 3 bases, with 15 bases remaining between them. Germline V gene data show CDR1 as SGHDT and CDR2 as YYEEEE. The CDR3 bases are TGTGCCAGCAGCCGCAGGCCGACGGGAACAGATACGCAGTATTTT. Protein sequence: CASSRRPTGTDTQYF. Full variable domain (remainder filled in from reference TRBV5-6 and TRBJ2-3): DAGVTQSPTHLIKTRGQQVTLRCSPKSGHDTVSWYQQALGQGPQFIFQYYEEEERQRGNFPDRFSGHQFPNYSSELNVNALLLGDSALYLCASSRRPTGTDTQYFGPGTRLTVL.

As to this clonotype: The junction departs from the called germline gene at one end, perhaps through a read error. V is TRBV4-2 and J is TRBJ2-1, with 12 bases that match TRBD2. This CDR3 spans 15 amino acids. Germline loops: CDR1 LGHNA, CDR2 YNFKEQ. For the CDR3, the DNA is TGTGCCAGCAGCCAGATGACTAGCGGGAGTGATGAGGAGTTTTTC. This codes for CASSQMTSGSDEEFF.

On this clonotype: It may be a read error: a sequence one base away is much more abundant. V usage is TRBV14 and J usage is TRBJ2-7; D is ambiguous. Germline-derived CDR1 and CDR2 are SGHDN and FVKESK. The CDR3 runs 16 residues. The CDR3 loop is CTSSQVRSSLFHEQYF. DNA for the CDR3: TGTACCAGCAGCCAAGTTCGTTCCTCGCTTTTCCACGAGCAGTACTTC.

This clonotype has a count of ten or more. V and J are TRBV10-3 and TRBJ2-6; 9 bases agree with TRBD1. The trim removed 6 bases at V and 2 bases at J, leaving 5 bases unmatched. Germline values: CDR1 ENHRY, CDR2 SYGVKD. There are 16 residues in the CDR3. CDR3 DNA sequence: TGTGCCATCAGGCCCGGGACAGGGACTGGGGCCAACGTCCTGACTTTC. The encoded protein is CAIRPGTGTGANVLTF.

This clonotype was counted between two and nine times. A much larger clone sits a single nucleotide away, making a read error possible. This chain links TRBV4-1 with TRBJ1-5; D might be TRBD1 (5 bases). The germline V gene has CDR1 MGHRA and CDR2 YSYEKL. CDR3 size: 14 residues. The CDR3 loop is CASRQVFSDQPQHF. CDR3 nucleotides: TGCGCCAGCAGACAGGTCTTTAGCGATCAGCCCCAGCATTTT.

A remark on this clonotype: No conserved phenylalanine or tryptophan ends this CDR3, so it is likely a read error. The chain has TRBV7-3 and TRBJ2-5; 8 nucleotides line up with TRBD2. Germline V CDR1 and CDR2: SGHTA, FQGTGA. CDR3 length: 16 amino acids. In nucleotides, the CDR3 is TGTGCCAACAGCTTAATCGGGACAAGCGGGAGAGAGACCCAGTACTAC. Protein: CANSLIGTSGRETQYY.

There are many counts of this clonotype. Likely a read error: the CDR3 ends without its conserved phenylalanine or tryptophan. The chain recombines TRBV5-4 with TRBJ2-7; D not resolved. The CDR3 contains 14 residues. V lost 4 bases, J lost 2 bases, and 13 bases lay in between. Germline lookup yields CDR1 SGHNT and CDR2 YYREEE (reference sequence). CDR3 coding DNA: TGTGCCAGCAGCCCGGGTCGGAGCGCCTACGAGCAGTACTCC. It specifies CASSPGRSAYEQYS.

Comment on this clonotype: The junction shows a germline mismatch at one end, possibly a read error. The V gene is TRBV12-3 or TRBV12-4, the J gene TRBJ2-4; no clear D. The length of the CDR3 is 13 residues. The CDR3 DNA follows: TGTGCCAGTAGTTTAAGGCAGCAAAACACTCAGTACTTC. Its protein product is CASSLRQQNTQYF.

As to this clonotype: Possible read error: a much larger clone is one base away. The conserved phenylalanine or tryptophan normally closing the CDR3 is absent here, so this likely arose from a read error. This chain links TRBV4-1 with TRBJ2-7; TRBD2 matches 8 bases. Germline assignment: CDR1 MGHRA and CDR2 YSYEKL. This CDR3 is 16 amino acids long. With 3 bases clipped from V and 5 bases from J, the junction kept 12 bases outside the gene matches. The CDR3 region is CASSQRAGVSTNEQYL. DNA of the CDR3: TGCGCCAGCAGCCAGAGAGCGGGAGTGTCTACCAACGAGCAGTACCTC.

About this clonotype itself: This likely comes from a read error, as the CDR3 has no conserved phenylalanine or tryptophan at its end. The V call is TRBV6-2 or TRBV6-3, the J call TRBJ2-7; D may be TRBD1 (6 bases). The germline CDR1 and CDR2 sequences are MNHEY and SVGEGT. This CDR3 is built from 16 residues. CDR3 protein: CVSRRGWGQVSYEQYL. The CDR3 DNA sequence: TGTGTCAGCAGACGCGGTTGGGGGCAGGTCTCCTACGAGCAGTACTTA.

The DNA of the CDR3 is TGCGCCAGCAACATCGCCTGGACACAGGAGACCCAGTACTTC. Translated, it gives CASNIAWTQETQYF. The chain combines TRBV10-2 with TRBJ2-5, with a possible D match to TRBD1 (5 bases). Between the trimmed V and J ends, which lost 7 bases and 5 bases, there was a span of 17 bases. Germline V gene data show CDR1 as WSHSY and CDR2 as SAAADI. CDR3 size: 14 residues.